The source of this T cell receptor beta chain is a study of blood T cell repertoires in COVID-19. In the authors' methods: Using reference gene primer amplification, nucleated cell counts were estimated. Some clones are missing from TCRdb's copy, which holds only in-frame ones; the method was immunoSEQ multiplex PCR. V and J calls and clone size follow that table, whereas D and trimming were derived from the DNA. The data contain fewer than 500,000 clones, about 80% of them singletons. The junction had 1 base not matched to a gene; V was cut back by 2 bases and J by 2 bases. The germline CDR1 and CDR2 sequences are SEHNR and FQNEAQ (reference sequence). This CDR3 is built from 15 residues.

The chain employs TRBV7-9 and TRBJ1-3; 9 bases match TRBD1. The TCR was taken from a human donor with acute or convalescent COVID-19. The donor label of this sample is uncertain. Input material: peripheral blood. CDR3 in amino acids: CASSLTGGPGNTIYF. The CDR3 DNA follows: TGTGCCAGCAGCTTAACAGGGGGCCCTGGAAACACCATATATTTT.